This T cell receptor (beta chain) stems from a study of beta chain features in type 1 diabetes. Study-wide background: In age, gender and cell yields, patients were similar to healthy donors.

The investigators reverse transcribed all of the isolated RNA, so they sequenced expressed TCRB transcripts. The table came from immunoSEQ multiplex PCR; TCRdb's copy has only in-frame clones and leaves some out. Of 900,000 or so clones listed, roughly a sixth are singletons. The CDR3 is 13 amino acids. Per germline, CDR1 SQVTM and CDR2 ANQGSEA. With 5 bases removed from V and 2 bases from J, the gap between germline ends came to 12 bases. Specimen: naive CD4+ T cells from blood. V usage is TRBV29-1 and J usage is TRBJ2-5; unclear D gene. This TCR derives from a woman aged 18-35 years in good health. CDR3 bases: TGCAGCGTTTCAAAGGGCGTTCAAGAGACCCAGTACTTC. Translation gives CSVSKGVQETQYF.